The 3 T cell receptor beta chains below were found in one sample sequenced in a study of blood T cell repertoires in COVID-19. Here immunoSEQ multiplex PCR was the method, and the copy in TCRdb shows in-frame clones only, minus some. Among about 260,000 clones listed, 70% to 90% were seen once. The sequenced sample was peripheral blood. The receptors here all came from a man aged 55 to 70 who had recovered from COVID-19.

The gene calls are TRBV2 and TRBJ1-4; 9 nucleotides agree with TRBD1. This CDR3 contains 15 residues. J was trimmed by 10 bases and V by 10 bases; bases with no gene match: 16. Germline V CDR1 and CDR2: SNHLY, FYNNEI. The CDR3 nucleotides read TGTGCCAACCGCCGACAGGGGGTTAATGACGGAAAACTGTTTTTT. This gives the protein CANRRQGVNDGKLFF.

The chain employs TRBV6-5 and TRBJ1-3, with TRBD1 as a possible D gene (5 bases). In germline, CDR1 is MNHEY, CDR2 SVGAGI. The CDR3 loop spans 13 amino acids. The ends were cut back, 11 bases at V and 4 bases at J, with 15 bases in the middle. The DNA for the CDR3 is TGTGCCTCCCAGCGGGGCGCAGGAAACACCATATATTTT. This gives the protein CASQRGAGNTIYF.

In DNA, the CDR3 is TGTGCCAGCAGTGCTACTCAGGTCGCAATCTATGGCTACACCTTC. This encodes CASSATQVAIYGYTF. The chain links TRBV27 to TRBJ1-2; no reliable D call. CDR3 length: 15 amino acids. Germline V lookup: CDR1 MNHEY, CDR2 SMNVEV (reference sequence). Trimming left V 5 bases short and J 4 bases short, with 17 bases between.